Each of the 27 T cell receptor beta chains below was sequenced from the same sample in a study of T-cell reconstitution after alpha-beta-depleted transplantation in children. For TCRbeta, the library was prepared with unique molecular identifiers. TCRdb recomputed calls from the PCR reads with MiXCR, one row per CDR3 protein. The table includes about 370,000 distinct CDR3 sequences, about a fifth detected once. The sample was PBMCs from the stem cell graft donor, taken from the stem cell graft. The receptors here all came from a human donor who donated a stem cell graft to a child with acute myeloid leukemia.

The sample holds a few counts of this clonotype. J is TRBJ2-1 and V is TRBV28; 8 nucleotides line up with TRBD2. The CDR3 is made up of 16 amino acids. Looked up from germline, CDR1 is MDHEN and CDR2 is SYDVKM. Trimming at V came to 4 bases and at J to 5 bases, leaving 10 bases not matched to a gene. Here the CDR3 reads CASSSPRGTRNNEQFF. The CDR3 DNA is TGTGCCAGCAGTTCTCCCCGGGGGACTAGAAACAATGAGCAGTTCTTC.

This clonotype appeared once. V and J are TRBV4-2 and TRBJ2-4, with 16 bases lining up with TRBD2. V was pared by 2 bases and J by 7 bases, with 5 bases of the junction left unmatched. Germline V gene data show CDR1 as LGHNA and CDR2 as YNFKEQ. The CDR3 contains 17 residues. The CDR3 DNA is TGTGCCAGCAGCCAACCCGGGACTAGCGGGAGGGGGAACATTCAGTACTTC. Translating gives CASSQPGTSGRGNIQYF.

This clonotype was counted only a few times. The chain recombines TRBV7-3 with TRBJ2-2; D is unresolved. Between the trimmed V and J ends, which lost 2 bases and 6 bases, there was a span of 13 bases. CDR3 length: 15 residues. Germline CDR1 is SGHTA and CDR2 is FQGTGA. The CDR3 region has the DNA TGTGCCAGCAGCTTAGAGTCAGGAAGGGCCGGGGAGCTGTTTTTT. It yields the protein CASSLESGRAGELFF.

The J gene is TRBJ1-1, the V gene TRBV29-1, with 7 nucleotides matching TRBD1. Germline V gene lookup returns CDR1 SQVTM and CDR2 ANQGSEA. J lost 3 bases, V lost 3 bases, and 13 bases had no gene match. This CDR3 is 16 amino acids long. CDR3 sequence reads: CSVDFFSGGPDTEAFF. CDR3 nucleotides: TGCAGCGTTGACTTTTTCTCAGGGGGTCCGGACACTGAAGCTTTCTTT.

Only a few counts were recorded for this clonotype. The J gene is TRBJ2-1, the V gene TRBV5-4, with a weak D call TRBD1 (6 bases). Germline V gives CDR1 SGHNT, CDR2 YYREEE (reference sequence). This CDR3 spans 13 amino acids. The germline V and J ends were trimmed by 3 bases and 8 bases, with 12 bases remaining between them. CDR3 sequence reads: CASSSDSPHEQFF. The CDR3 coding sequence is TGTGCCAGCAGCTCGGACAGCCCCCATGAGCAGTTCTTC.

This chain links TRBV5-1 with TRBJ2-1, with 8 bases matching TRBD2. V trimming: 4 bases; J trimming: 8 bases; junction bases outside the gene matches: 11. The CDR3 length is 15 residues. Germline CDR1 and CDR2: SGHRS and YFSETQ. The CDR3 coding sequence is TGCGCCAGCAGCCTATCCGGGACTAGTAGGGATGAGCAGTTCTTC. It encodes CASSLSGTSRDEQFF. The full variable domain, with the rest looked up from reference TRBV5-1 and TRBJ2-1, is KAGVTQTPRYLIKTRGQQVTLSCSPISGHRSVSWYQQTPGQGLQFLFEYFSETQRNKGNFPGRFSGRQFSNSRSEMNVSTLELGDSALYLCASSLSGTSRDEQFFGPGTRLTVL.

The rearrangement joins TRBV2 to TRBJ2-1; 9 bases are a match to TRBD1. Germline values: CDR1 SNHLY, CDR2 FYNNEI. The CDR3 has 14 residues. With 3 bases clipped from V and 10 bases from J, the junction kept 7 bases outside the gene matches. In DNA form, the CDR3 reads TGTGCCAGCAGTGAGACAGGGGGGTCGGACGAGCAGTTCTTC. Protein sequence: CASSETGGSDEQFF.

The table lists this clonotype with a few counts. The gene calls are TRBV7-8 and TRBJ1-4, with a tentative D call TRBD1 (5 bases). Germline CDR1 and CDR2: SGHVS and FQNEAQ. V dropped 5 bases and J dropped 7 bases, with 11 bases sitting between them. This CDR3 has 13 residues. CDR3 bases: TGTGCCAGCAGCATGGGGACGCGTGAAAAACTGTTTTTT. Its translation: CASSMGTREKLFF.

The chain carries TRBV4-1 and TRBJ2-1; TRBD2 might be the D (5 bases). V shed 1 base and J shed 6 bases, with 7 bases lying between them. Per germline, CDR1 MGHRA and CDR2 YSYEKL. The CDR3 has 13 residues. The CDR3 is CASSQALANEQFF. CDR3 DNA: TGCGCCAGCAGCCAAGCCCTAGCCAATGAGCAGTTCTTC.

This chain joins TRBV10-3 and TRBJ1-2, with 9 bases that match TRBD1. This CDR3 comprises 17 residues. Trimming took 6 bases from V and 4 from J; bases not matched to a gene: 15. CDR1 and CDR2 from the germline V gene are ENHRY and SYGVKD. The CDR3 is CAISDDLQGATRYGYTF. The CDR3 coding sequence is TGTGCCATCAGCGACGATCTACAGGGGGCGACCCGCTATGGCTACACCTTC.

This clonotype was detected ten times or more. J is TRBJ2-1 and V is TRBV12-3 or TRBV12-4; 10 positions agree with TRBD2. V lost 2 bases, J lost 7 bases, and 5 bases stayed unmatched. The CDR3 runs 15 residues. The CDR3 DNA reads TGTGCCAGCAGTTTAAGGGCTAGCGGGAGTAATGAGCAGTTCTTC. The encoded protein is CASSLRASGSNEQFF.

This clonotype was seen only a few times. This chain links TRBV24-1 with TRBJ2-1, with D perhaps TRBD2 (5 bases). Trimming removed 5 bases at V and 7 bases at J, with 11 bases between. The CDR3 has 13 residues. The germline V gene encodes CDR1 KGHDR and CDR2 SFDVKD. Here the CDR3 DNA reads TGTGCCACCAGTGTCAGGTCGGGAAATGAGCAGTTCTTC. It is translated as CATSVRSGNEQFF.

The chain joins TRBV20-1 to TRBJ2-4; 7 bases match TRBD2. The CDR3 totals 16 residues. Germline CDR1 is DFQATT and CDR2 is SNEGSKA (reference sequence). V lost 3 bases to trimming and J lost 0 bases; unmatched junction nucleotides: 8. The CDR3 region is CSASLPSGVAKNIQYF. The CDR3 DNA follows: TGCAGTGCTAGCTTACCTAGCGGAGTAGCCAAAAACATTCAGTACTTC.

This clonotype came up a few times. CDR3 sequence: CSARGVGQGYTEAFF. The CDR3 DNA sequence: TGCAGTGCTAGAGGTGTGGGACAGGGGTACACTGAAGCTTTCTTT. This chain uses TRBV20-1 with TRBJ1-1, with 10 bases lining up with TRBD1. CDR1 and CDR2 (germline): DFQATT, SNEGSKA (reference sequence). This CDR3 contains 15 residues. Trimming took 1 base from V and 3 from J; bases not matched to a gene: 5.

V is TRBV15 and J is TRBJ2-1; 11 bases map to TRBD2. The CDR3 length is 14 residues. The V segment lost 8 bases and the J segment 5 bases; nucleotides outside the gene matches: 5. Germline loops: CDR1 LNHNV, CDR2 YYDKDF (reference sequence). CDR3 in DNA: TGTGCCACCTTTAGCGGGAGGGCCGACAATGAGCAGTTCTTC. Its translation is CATFSGRADNEQFF. Drawing the rest from reference TRBV15 and TRBJ2-1, the complete variable domain is DAMVIQNPRYQVTQFGKPVTLSCSQTLNHNVMYWYQQKSSQAPKLLFHYYDKDFNNEADTPDNFQSRRPNTSFCFLDIRSPGLGDTAMYLCATFSGRADNEQFFGPGTRLTVL.

The chain is built from TRBV12-3 or TRBV12-4 and TRBJ2-7; 11 nucleotides line up with TRBD1. V trimming: 5 bases; J trimming: 5 bases; junction bases outside the gene matches: 8. CDR3 length: 15 residues. As DNA, the CDR3 is TGTGCCAGCAGTACACGGACAGGGGGCATTCACGAGCAGTACTTC. It specifies CASSTRTGGIHEQYF.

V usage is TRBV7-2 and J usage is TRBJ1-1; D gene unclear. Germline CDR1 is SGHTA and CDR2 is FQGNSA. V lost 3 bases and J lost 7, with 18 bases in between. This CDR3 region has 15 residues. The CDR3 region has the DNA TGTGCCAGCAGCTTGATGCACGGAGCACTGGATGAAGCTTTCTTT. Its translation: CASSLMHGALDEAFF. The whole variable domain, remainder taken from reference TRBV7-2 and TRBJ1-1, is GAGVSQSPSNKVTEKGKDVELRCDPISGHTALYWYRQSLGQGLEFLIYFQGNSAPDKSGLPSDRFSAERTGGSVSTLTIQRTQQEDSAVYLCASSLMHGALDEAFFGQGTRLTVV.

CDR3 DNA: TGTGCCAGCAGTGTCGGACTAGCGGGAGGGTCAGATACGCAGTATTTT. Its protein is CASSVGLAGGSDTQYF. The chain uses TRBV28 and TRBJ2-3, with 15 bases lining up with TRBD2. Unmatched junction bases numbered 4, after V lost 5 bases and J lost 4 bases. Germline CDR1 MDHEN, CDR2 SYDVKM. This CDR3 is built from 16 residues. The full variable domain, its missing parts supplied by reference TRBV28 and TRBJ2-3, is DVKVTQSSRYLVKRTGEKVFLECVQDMDHENMFWYRQDPGLGLRLIYFSYDVKMKEKGDIPEGYSVSREKKERFSLILESASTNQTSMYLCASSVGLAGGSDTQYFGPGTRLTVL.

There are many counts of this clonotype. The chain employs TRBV24-1 and TRBJ2-5; no firm D call. Germline CDR1 KGHDR, CDR2 SFDVKD. V lost 9 bases and J 2 bases, leaving 9 bases between the germline ends. CDR3 size: 12 residues. The CDR3 region has the DNA TGTGCCACCGCAGACTGGCAAGAGACCCAGTACTTC. Translated, it gives CATADWQETQYF.

The chain uses TRBV7-8 and TRBJ1-3; D call uncertain. Per the germline V gene, CDR1 is SGHVS and CDR2 is FQNEAQ. The germline V and J ends were trimmed by 8 bases and 0 bases, with 11 bases remaining between them. CDR3 length: 14 amino acids. DNA of the CDR3: TGTGCCAGCGCGGCAGAGCCCTCTGGAAACACCATATATTTT. This gives the protein CASAAEPSGNTIYF.

This clonotype appeared a few times. CDR3 residues: CSARENRGLWAFF. The DNA for the CDR3 is TGCAGTGCTAGGGAAAACAGGGGGCTATGGGCTTTCTTT. The genes are TRBV20-1 and TRBJ1-1; TRBD1 agrees at 9 bases. Trimming took 3 bases from V and 11 from J; bases not matched to a gene: 10. The CDR3 loop spans 13 amino acids. Germline V gene lookup returns CDR1 DFQATT and CDR2 SNEGSKA (reference sequence).

This clonotype was recorded a few times. This chain links TRBV12-3 or TRBV12-4 with TRBJ2-7, with a tentative D call TRBD2 (5 bases). V lost 6 bases, J lost 8 bases, and 17 bases lay in between. CDR3 length: 13 amino acids. The CDR3 spells CASSPIISEKQYF. CDR3 DNA sequence: TGTGCCAGCAGCCCGATAATTAGCGAGAAGCAGTACTTC.

There are a few counts of this clonotype. The rearrangement uses TRBV7-2 and TRBJ2-5, with 9 bases identical to TRBD2. This CDR3 contains 14 residues. With V trimmed by 6 bases and J by 3 bases, 5 bases remained unmatched. Per germline, CDR1 SGHTA and CDR2 FQGNSA. This CDR3 is CASRYSGSEETQYF. CDR3 bases: TGTGCCAGCAGGTATAGCGGGAGCGAAGAGACCCAGTACTTC.

In its sample, this clonotype was seen a few times. This rearrangement joins TRBV20-1 to TRBJ1-1; perhaps TRBD1 as D (6 bases). Germline CDR1 DFQATT, CDR2 SNEGSKA (reference sequence). The CDR3 is 13 residues long. Trimming took 4 bases from V and 1 from J, leaving 10 bases between them. The CDR3 spells CSAIEGGNTEAFF. In nucleotides, the CDR3 is TGCAGTGCTATTGAGGGGGGGAACACTGAAGCTTTCTTT.

This clonotype was recorded a few times. The CDR3 bases are TGTGCCAGCAGTCAAATAGGGCATCAGCCCCAGCATTTT. Translated, it gives CASSQIGHQPQHF. This chain uses TRBV12-3 or TRBV12-4 with TRBJ1-5; D uncertain. Trimming took off 5 bases at V and 5 bases at J, with 10 bases between the two ends. CDR3 length: 13 amino acids.

This clonotype was recorded at least ten times. The genes are TRBV7-2 and TRBJ2-7; possibly TRBD2 for D (6 bases). Germline CDR1 and CDR2: SGHTA and FQGNSA. V lost 3 bases and J lost 2, with 14 bases in between. The CDR3 totals 15 residues. The CDR3 spells CASSFTSSETYEQYF. For the CDR3, the DNA is TGTGCCAGCAGCTTCACGTCTAGCGAGACCTACGAGCAGTACTTC.

The rearrangement links TRBV20-1 to TRBJ2-7, with D possibly matching TRBD2 (5 bases). V gave up 5 bases and J gave up 1 base, with 18 bases separating them. The CDR3 covers 15 residues. Germline CDR1 and CDR2: DFQATT and SNEGSKA (reference sequence). The CDR3 nucleotides are TGCAGTGCTGGACCTACTGGTGGCGGGTCCTACGAGCAGTACTTC. Translating gives CSAGPTGGGSYEQYF.